These T cell receptor beta chains were read from a single sample in a study of T cell responses to AZD1222 COVID-19 vaccine. Here immunoSEQ multiplex PCR was the method, and the copy in TCRdb shows in-frame clones only, minus some. Of approximately 79,000 clones in the sample, 86% were seen once. The sequences come from peripheral blood, collected on day 0 of AZD1222 vaccination. Receptors originate from an adult in good health. The CDR3 runs from the conserved cysteine through the conserved F or W. Each record gives: J gene, clone size, CDR3 length, V gene, D gene, CDR3 protein, CDR3 DNA. The D gene is left open where the match is weak. Part of the rows lack a size; the others show once, few, many or a class for expanded clones.

>TRBJ2-7|NA|14|TRBV27|NA
CASSLWGVGYEQYF
TGTGCCAGCAGTTTATGGGGAGTGGGGTACGAGCAGTACTTC
>TRBJ2-1|once|15|TRBV7-9|TRBD2
CASSLFAGARDEQFF
TGTGCCAGCAGCTTATTTGCGGGAGCTCGGGATGAGCAGTTCTTC
>TRBJ1-4|once|13|TRBV19|NA
CASSTLAREKLFF
TGTGCCAGTAGTACCCTAGCCCGTGAAAAACTGTTTTTT
>TRBJ2-1|NA|13|TRBV29-1|NA
CSVSGQGYNEQFF
TGCAGCGTCTCCGGTCAGGGTTACAATGAGCAGTTCTTC
>TRBJ1-4|NA|15|TRBV30|NA
CAWSSSTQLNEKLFF
TGTGCCTGGAGTTCCTCGACACAGCTCAATGAAAAACTGTTTTTT
>TRBJ2-3|NA|13|TRBV7-2|NA
CASSLPVTDTQYF
TGTGCCAGCAGCTTACCGGTCACAGATACGCAGTATTTT
>TRBJ2-1|NA|14|TRBV29-1|NA
CSVEVGSGAYEQFF
TGCAGCGTTGAAGTAGGGTCGGGAGCCTATGAGCAGTTCTTC
>TRBJ2-7|NA|15|TRBV5-6|TRBD2
CASSLPGLVKYEQYF
TGTGCCAGCAGCTTGCCCGGACTAGTCAAGTACGAGCAGTACTTC
>TRBJ2-5|NA|14|TRBV18|TRBD1
CASSPGQGSETQYF
TGTGCCAGCTCACCGGGACAGGGGTCAGAGACCCAGTACTTC
>TRBJ1-2|NA|16|TRBV14|TRBD1
CASSLNRDRLNYGYTF
TGTGCCAGCAGCCTCAACCGGGACAGGCTCAACTATGGCTACACCTTC
>TRBJ1-1|NA|17|TRBV5-1|TRBD1
CASSPQPGQGPNTEAFF
TGCGCCAGCAGCCCCCAGCCGGGACAGGGGCCCAACACTGAAGCTTTCTTT
>TRBJ2-7|NA|14|TRBV3-1/TRBV3-2|NA
CASSLVGADYEQYF
TGTGCCAGCAGCCTCGTCGGGGCAGACTACGAGCAGTACTTC
>TRBJ1-1|NA|13|TRBV28|NA
CASSPRGQVEAFF
TGTGCCAGCAGTCCCCGAGGGCAGGTAGAAGCTTTCTTT
>TRBJ2-7|NA|16|TRBV3-1/TRBV3-2|TRBD2
CASSHHRLAGADEQYF
TGTGCCAGCAGCCACCACCGACTAGCGGGAGCGGACGAGCAGTACTTC
>TRBJ2-1|NA|16|TRBV24-1|TRBD2
CATSRGGLGSYNEQFF
TGTGCCACCAGCCGGGGGGGTCTAGGCTCCTACAATGAGCAGTTCTTC
>TRBJ2-7|NA|13|TRBV28|NA
CASSRAGVSEQYF
TGTGCCAGCAGTCGCGCAGGGGTATCCGAGCAGTACTTC
>TRBJ1-2|NA|19|TRBV4-2|NA
CASSQDVVGGRVGHYGYTF
TGTGCCAGCAGCCAAGATGTCGTGGGGGGTAGGGTAGGGCACTATGGCTACACCTTC
>TRBJ2-3|NA|12|TRBV9|NA
CASSVGTDTQYF
TGTGCCAGCAGCGTCGGGACAGATACGCAGTATTTT
>TRBJ1-4|NA|17|TRBV10-3|TRBD1
CAISHRAAGTGDEKLFF
TGTGCCATCAGCCACCGGGCCGCCGGGACAGGGGATGAAAAACTGTTTTTT
>TRBJ2-2|NA|15|TRBV6-5|NA
CASSLASANTGELFF
TGTGCCAGCAGTCTTGCGAGCGCGAACACCGGGGAGCTGTTTTTT
>TRBJ2-3|NA|16|TRBV13|TRBD2
CASSFLREGYTDTQYF
TGTGCCAGCAGCTTCTTGCGGGAGGGATACACAGATACGCAGTATTTT
>TRBJ1-2|NA|19|TRBV3-1/TRBV3-2|TRBD1
CASSDRDRGLGRDNYGYTF
TGTGCCAGCAGCGACCGGGACAGGGGTTTAGGAAGGGATAACTATGGCTACACCTTC
>TRBJ2-2|once|15|TRBV11-3|NA
CASSLGGGNTGELFF
TGTGCCAGCAGCTTGGGGGGAGGAAACACCGGGGAGCTGTTTTTT
>TRBJ2-1|NA|13|TRBV19|NA
CASTMNLYNEQFF
TGTGCCAGTACTATGAACTTGTACAATGAGCAGTTCTTC
>TRBJ1-2|few|12|TRBV2|NA
CASSETHYGYTF
TGTGCCAGCAGTGAAACACACTATGGCTACACCTTC
>TRBJ1-4|NA|17|TRBV5-1|NA
CASSLGVPRATNEKLFF
TGCGCCAGCAGCTTGGGCGTACCCCGGGCAACTAATGAAAAACTGTTTTTT
>TRBJ2-7|few|17|TRBV7-3|TRBD2
CASSLISSGRDAYEQYF
TGTGCCAGCAGCTTAATTTCTAGCGGGAGAGATGCCTACGAGCAGTACTTC
>TRBJ1-4|NA|14|TRBV2|TRBD1
CASSKDRDGEKLFF
TGTGCCAGCAGTAAAGACAGGGACGGTGAAAAACTGTTTTTT
>TRBJ2-7|NA|14|TRBV30|NA
CAWSRKSRSYEQYF
TGTGCCTGGAGTCGAAAGAGCCGAAGCTACGAGCAGTACTTC
>TRBJ2-3|NA|15|TRBV7-2|TRBD1
CASSSLEGATDTQYF
TGTGCCAGCAGCTCCCTCGAGGGGGCAACAGATACGCAGTATTTT
>TRBJ2-1|NA|13|TRBV18|NA
CASSPGDYNEQFF
TGTGCCAGCTCACCAGGGGACTACAATGAGCAGTTCTTC
>TRBJ2-7|NA|14|TRBV18|NA
CASSLTDVTYEQYF
TGTGCCAGCTCACTAACGGACGTTACCTACGAGCAGTACTTC
>TRBJ1-1|NA|13|TRBV12-5|NA
CASGPTENTEAFF
TGTGCTAGTGGTCCTACAGAGAACACTGAAGCTTTCTTT
>TRBJ2-3|NA|15|TRBV15|NA
CATSRDGGGTDTQYF
TGTGCCACCAGCAGAGATGGGGGCGGCACAGATACGCAGTATTTT
>TRBJ1-6|NA|14|TRBV6-5|NA
CASSEGYDNSPLHF
TGTGCCAGCAGCGAGGGTTATGATAATTCACCCCTCCACTTT
>TRBJ2-7|NA|14|TRBV7-8|NA
CASRIKWNSYEQYF
TGTGCCAGCAGGATCAAGTGGAACTCCTACGAGCAGTACTTC
>TRBJ2-7|NA|15|TRBV18|TRBD2
CASSPLAGVWDEQYF
TGTGCCAGCTCACCACTAGCGGGAGTATGGGACGAGCAGTACTTC
>TRBJ2-2|NA|13|TRBV2|NA
CASRVGGPGELFF
TGTGCCAGCAGGGTGGGGGGCCCCGGGGAGCTGTTTTTT
>TRBJ2-4|NA|17|TRBV5-6|TRBD1
CASSLLGARDSKNIQYF
TGTGCCAGCAGTTTGTTAGGGGCCCGGGACAGCAAAAACATTCAGTACTTC
>TRBJ2-5|NA|14|TRBV11-3|TRBD2
CASSLTSGKETQYF
TGTGCCAGCAGCCTGACTAGCGGGAAAGAGACCCAGTACTTC
>TRBJ1-5|once|12|TRBV30|NA
CAWRAGDQPQHF
TGTGCCTGGAGGGCAGGGGATCAGCCCCAGCATTTT
>TRBJ1-1|NA|13|TRBV19|NA
CASRREMNTEAFF
TGTGCCAGTAGAAGGGAAATGAACACTGAAGCTTTCTTT
>TRBJ1-5|NA|15|TRBV19|NA
CAPPRAVGGHQPQHF
TGTGCCCCCCCCAGGGCCGTAGGAGGTCATCAGCCCCAGCATTTT
>TRBJ1-3|NA|12|TRBV28|NA
CASSLTRNTIYF
TGTGCCAGCAGCTTAACGAGAAACACCATATATTTT
>TRBJ2-1|once|16|TRBV5-1|TRBD2
CASSLVAGEVSNEQFF
TGCGCCAGCAGCTTGGTGGCGGGAGAGGTTTCCAATGAGCAGTTCTTC
>TRBJ1-1|NA|13|TRBV5-8|NA
CASSSWGNTEAFF
TGTGCCAGCAGCTCGTGGGGGAACACTGAAGCTTTCTTT
>TRBJ2-3|NA|15|TRBV27|NA
CASSLYVGPGDTQYF
TGTGCCAGCAGTTTATATGTCGGGCCCGGGGATACGCAGTATTTT
>TRBJ1-1|NA|18|TRBV5-5|TRBD1
CASSLGWDRGKEGSEAFF
TGTGCCAGCAGCTTGGGGTGGGACAGGGGGAAGGAGGGAAGTGAAGCTTTCTTT
>TRBJ2-6|few|15|TRBV18|NA
CASSFSESGANVLTF
TGTGCCAGCTCATTCTCAGAGTCTGGGGCCAACGTCCTGACTTTC
>TRBJ1-1|few|14|TRBV6-5|NA
CASSKSGWLTEAFF
TGTGCCAGCAGTAAATCAGGGTGGCTCACTGAAGCTTTCTTT
>TRBJ1-3|NA|18|TRBV7-2|NA
CASSLGGSKIFSGNTIYF
TGTGCCAGCAGCTTAGGGGGTAGTAAAATTTTCTCTGGAAACACCATATATTTT
>TRBJ2-7|once|14|TRBV4-2|TRBD1
CASSQDRGPYEQYF
TGTGCCAGCAGCCAGGACAGGGGCCCCTACGAGCAGTACTTC
>TRBJ1-1|NA|13|TRBV7-8|NA
CASSLVPPGEAFF
TGTGCCAGCAGCTTAGTTCCTCCAGGTGAAGCTTTCTTT
>TRBJ2-1|NA|14|TRBV9|NA
CASSVASGNNEQFF
TGTGCCAGCAGCGTAGCCTCAGGGAACAATGAGCAGTTCTTC
>TRBJ2-5|once|15|TRBV28|TRBD1
CASSLAGRGSETQYF
TGTGCCAGCAGTTTAGCGGGCAGGGGGTCGGAGACCCAGTACTTC
>TRBJ1-4|NA|15|TRBV4-2|NA
CASSTQQGGDEKLFF
TGTGCCAGCAGCACACAACAGGGAGGAGATGAAAAACTGTTTTTT
>TRBJ2-2|few|15|TRBV7-3|NA
CASSYAPEGTGELFF
TGTGCCAGCAGCTACGCCCCTGAGGGCACCGGGGAGCTGTTTTTT